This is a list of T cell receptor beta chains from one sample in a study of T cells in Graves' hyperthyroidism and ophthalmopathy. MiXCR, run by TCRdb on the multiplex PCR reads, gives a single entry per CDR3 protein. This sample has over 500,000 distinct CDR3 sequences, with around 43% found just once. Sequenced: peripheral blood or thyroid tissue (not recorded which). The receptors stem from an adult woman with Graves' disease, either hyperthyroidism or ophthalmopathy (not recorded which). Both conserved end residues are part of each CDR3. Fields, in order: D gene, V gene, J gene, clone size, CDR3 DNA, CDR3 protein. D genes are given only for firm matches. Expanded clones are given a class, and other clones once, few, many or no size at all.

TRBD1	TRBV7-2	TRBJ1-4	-	TGTGCCAGCAGCTCGACCGGGACAGGGGGTGGGACTAATGAAAAACTGTTTTTT	CASSSTGTGGGTNEKLFF
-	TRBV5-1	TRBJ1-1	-	TGTGCCAGCAGCTTGCCAGGGCAGACTTTCTTT	CASSLPGQTFF
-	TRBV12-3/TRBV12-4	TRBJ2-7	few	TGTGCCAGCAGCCTAGCCCCCAATTCCTACGAGCAGTACTTC	CASSLAPNSYEQYF
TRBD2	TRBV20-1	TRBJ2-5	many	TGCAGTGCCCCGCGTCCTGGGCTAGCGGGATTCCAAGAGACCCAGTACTTC	CSAPRPGLAGFQETQYF
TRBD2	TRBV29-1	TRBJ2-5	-	TGCAGCGTTCTTCTGGGAGGGGAGACCCAGTACTTC	CSVLLGGETQYF
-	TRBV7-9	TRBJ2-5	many	TGTGCCAGCAGCTTAGCCCCGCTCGGCGGAGAGACCCAGTACTTC	CASSLAPLGGETQYF
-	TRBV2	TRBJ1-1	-	TGTGCCAGCAGTACATTGGACAGGAACACTGAAGCTTTCTTT	CASSTLDRNTEAFF
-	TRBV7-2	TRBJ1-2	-	TGTGCCAGCACCCGGACAGATACCTATGGCTACACCTTC	CASTRTDTYGYTF
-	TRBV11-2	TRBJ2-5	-	TGTGCCAGCAGCTCCAGCGGGCGGTACGAGACCCAGTACTTC	CASSSSGRYETQYF
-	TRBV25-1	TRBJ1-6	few	TGTGCCAGCAGTGAATTTACAGGGTCACCCCTCCACTTT	CASSEFTGSPLHF
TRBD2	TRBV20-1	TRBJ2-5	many	TGCAGTGCTAGAGATCTTGGACTAGCGGGAGTTGAGACCCAGTACTTC	CSARDLGLAGVETQYF
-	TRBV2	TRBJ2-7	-	TGTGCCAGCAGTGAGGCCCGTTACGAGCAGTACTTC	CASSEARYEQYF
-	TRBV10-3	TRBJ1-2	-	TGTGCCATCAGTGCTAAAAACTATGGCTACACCTTC	CAISAKNYGYTF
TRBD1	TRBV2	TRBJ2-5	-	TGTGCCAGCAGCCCGCGGACAGGGTCGGGAGAGACCCAGTACTTC	CASSPRTGSGETQYF
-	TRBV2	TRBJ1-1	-	TGTGCCATCAGGGATGGGGAGGGCACTGAAGCTTTCTTT	CAIRDGEGTEAFF
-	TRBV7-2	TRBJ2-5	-	TGTGCCAGCAGCCCTCTACTAGAGAGAGGGACCCAGTACTTC	CASSPLLERGTQYF
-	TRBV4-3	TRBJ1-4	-	TGCGCCAGCAGCCAAGACCGGCGAACGACTAATGAAAAACTGTTTTTT	CASSQDRRTTNEKLFF
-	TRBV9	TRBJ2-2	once	TGTGCCAGCAGCGGGCCAAGGGGCAGGGCGAACACCGGGGAGCTGTTTTTT	CASSGPRGRANTGELFF
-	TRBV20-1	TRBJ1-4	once	TGCAGTGCCCCCGACAGAGCCTCCGAAAAACTGTTTTTT	CSAPDRASEKLFF
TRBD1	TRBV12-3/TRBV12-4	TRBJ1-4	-	TGTGCCAGCAGCCCTGACAGGGGGACGGCGGAGGAAAAACTGTTTTTT	CASSPDRGTAEEKLFF
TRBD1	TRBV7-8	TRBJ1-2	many	TGTGCCAGCAGCACAACAGGGGGCGTCTATCATGGCTACACCTTC	CASSTTGGVYHGYTF
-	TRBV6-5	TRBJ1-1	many	TGTGCCAGCAGTCCCTCGACCAGCCCCATGTCTGAAGCTTTCTTT	CASSPSTSPMSEAFF
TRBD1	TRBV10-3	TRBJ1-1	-	TGTGCTAGGCCGGGACAGGGGACCACTGAAGCTTTCTTT	CARPGQGTTEAFF
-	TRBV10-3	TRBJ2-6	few	TGTGCCATCAGGGCGAGTGGCTCTGGGGCCAACGTCCTGACTTTC	CAIRASGSGANVLTF
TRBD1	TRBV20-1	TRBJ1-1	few	TGCAGTGCTCGGGGACAGGGGGAATACAACACTGAAGCTTTCTTT	CSARGQGEYNTEAFF
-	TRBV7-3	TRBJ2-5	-	TGTGTCAGCAGCGGAAGGGGTAAATGGGAGACCCAGTACTTC	CVSSGRGKWETQYF
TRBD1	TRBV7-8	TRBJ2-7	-	TGTGCCAGCAGCGTTGCGGTGACAGGGTCCTACGAGCAGTACTTC	CASSVAVTGSYEQYF
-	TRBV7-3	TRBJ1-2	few	TGTGCCAGCAGCTTAATGGGGGACGATGGCTACACCTTC	CASSLMGDDGYTF
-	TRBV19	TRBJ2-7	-	TGTGCCAGTACCCTGTCTTTCCGGGAGCTAAACGAGCAGTACTTC	CASTLSFRELNEQYF
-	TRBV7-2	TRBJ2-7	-	TGCGCCAGCAGCCAAGCTTGGGGGTCCGAGCAGTACTTC	CASSQAWGSEQYF
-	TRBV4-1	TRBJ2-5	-	TGCGCCAGCAGCCAAGAGCCGACCTCGTACTTC	CASSQEPTSYF
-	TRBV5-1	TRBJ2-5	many	TGCGCCAGCAGTCCAGGGGGGGCGTCGGAGACCCAGTACTTC	CASSPGGASETQYF
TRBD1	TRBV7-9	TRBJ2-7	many	TGTGCCAGCAGCTTAGCTACGACAGGGCACGAGCAGTACTTC	CASSLATTGHEQYF
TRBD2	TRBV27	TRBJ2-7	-	TGTGCCAGCAAAAAGCGGGAGGGCCTATACGAGCAGTACTTC	CASKKREGLYEQYF
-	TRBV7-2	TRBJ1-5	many	TGTGCCAGCAGCTTAGCGGGAGGGGTAGGGAATCAGCCCCAGCATTTT	CASSLAGGVGNQPQHF
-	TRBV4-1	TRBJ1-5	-	TGCGCCAGCAGCCAAAACCCATCGGACCCGTCCCAGCATTTT	CASSQNPSDPSQHF
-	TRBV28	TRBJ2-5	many	TGTGCCAGCAAACGAGAGACCCAGTACTTC	CASKRETQYF